This T cell receptor beta chain stems from a study of blood T cells in healthy people across ages. The second PCR ran roughly 7 to 12 cycles with a sample-barcoded 5' primer and J-beta primers. Each CDR3 protein is one row after TCRdb ran MiXCR on the 5' RACE reads. The table shows approximately 900,000 distinct CDR3 sequences, with roughly 29% occurring only once. The CDR3 is 14 residues long. Trimming stripped 4 bases from V and 2 bases from J, with 10 bases between. The germline gives CDR1 SGHTA, CDR2 FQGNSA. This clonotype was found a few times. The data were also submitted as part of a second study, on T cells of mothers and their children. According to that study: Sequencing got over 10 million TCR beta CDR3 reads from each mother and several million from each child.

The sequenced sample consisted of blood. The clonotype originates from a woman between 40 and 55 years old in good health. V usage is TRBV7-2 and J usage is TRBJ2-3, with D perhaps TRBD1 (6 bases). CDR3 nucleotides: TGTGCCAGCAGCTCCCGACAGGTCACAGATACGCAGTATTTT. Its protein product is CASSSRQVTDTQYF.